In its sample, the clone carrying this T cell receptor beta chain was seen once. These data originate in a study of T cell changes during pregnancy in multiple sclerosis. The CDR3 is made up of 14 amino acids. V lost 6 bases to trimming and J lost 3 bases; unmatched junction nucleotides: 3. CDR1 is MNHEY, CDR2 SVGAGI, per germline. Sequencing was performed with immunoSEQ multiplex PCR; in TCRdb, only in-frame clones are kept and a portion is missing. The profile shows about 68,000 clones, around 92% of them singletons. The V gene is TRBV6-5, the J gene TRBJ1-2; the match to TRBD1 covers 11 bases. This sequence was found in a female donor in good health, enrolled as a control in a pregnancy study. This specimen consisted of peripheral blood, obtained in the second trimester of pregnancy. DNA for the CDR3: TGTGCCAGCAGCCGGACAGGGGGCCACTATGGCTACACCTTC. It translates to CASSRTGGHYGYTF.